This T cell receptor (beta chain) is drawn from a study of blood T cell repertoires in COVID-19. Concerning this clone: Distinct nucleotide sequences in the sample also encode this CDR3.

The V and J ends lost 3 bases and 5 bases, in that order; junction bases with no gene match: 3. The CDR3 totals 14 residues. The germline V gene has CDR1 KGHSH and CDR2 LQKENI. Authors' processing steps: The authors estimated nucleated cell counts from reference gene primer amplification. Profiling relied on immunoSEQ multiplex PCR, and the TCRdb table lists in-frame clones only, not all of them. For V, J and clone size, that table is used; D and trimming come from the DNA. The sample lists about 190,000 clones, around 80% occurring once. The chain couples TRBV18 to TRBJ1-5; TRBD1 aligns across 8 bases. This TCR was recovered from an elderly woman with COVID-19, enrolled during active disease. Input material: peripheral blood. CDR3 region: CASSPGTGDQPQHF. The CDR3 nucleotides are TGTGCCAGCTCACCTGGGACAGGAGATCAGCCCCAGCATTTT. Based on the CDR3 plus reference TRBV18 and TRBJ1-5, the full variable domain is NAGVMQNPRHLVRRRGQEARLRCSPMKGHSHVYWYRQLPEEGLKFMVYLQKENIIDESGMPKERFSAEFPKEGPSILRIQQVVRGDSAAYFCASSPGTGDQPQHFGDGTRLSIL.